Listed below are T cell receptor beta chains from one sample, sequenced in a study of blood T cell repertoires in COVID-19. Sequencing used immunoSEQ multiplex PCR; TCRdb keeps in-frame clones, though not all of them. The repertoire holds around 150,000 clones, roughly three quarters seen once, with over 8.5% in the top ten. What was sequenced was peripheral blood. Source of these receptors: a man aged 50-60 years with active or convalescent COVID-19. CDR3s leave out the opening cysteine and the closing phenylalanine or tryptophan. Some rows mark clone size as missing; the rest say once, few, many or name a class of expanded clone.

CDR3aa | abundance | v_gene
ASSFRGDSGNTIY | . | TRBV9
ASSLGGTGFYEQY | once | TRBV5-4
ASSLEPSNNEQF | . | TRBV5-1
ASSLGTGGTEAF | few | TRBV27
ASKERDTQPQH | . | TRBV6-1
ASSLMGLGGEKLF | . | TRBV27
ASSLRLAGVTSGETQY | . | TRBV5-1
ASSVAPWTSGRKYDEQF | . | TRBV9
ASSQAVYEQY | . | TRBV3-1/TRBV3-2
ASSLSGGDGSHEQY | few | TRBV27
ASRLGLNTEAF | . | TRBV19
ASSLEPGKAKNIQY | . | TRBV11-3
ASSRLGGGSGETQY | . | TRBV7-7
ASSVVSGETQY | once | TRBV9
ASSGDFAGEETQY | . | TRBV10-1
ASRPRETSSYNEQF | . | TRBV23-1
AWSYRVGEQY | . | TRBV30
ASSARGFKGEKLF | . | TRBV19
ASSLGSGLNYGYT | . | TRBV5-1
ATTGGVDTGELF | once | TRBV24-1
ASSVEMGQGGYT | . | TRBV9
ASSLSGWTDTQY | . | TRBV5-5
ASSFSKNTEAF | . | TRBV27
ASSLLPNIQY | . | TRBV3-1/TRBV3-2
ASSLAVVAGRYEQY | few | TRBV5-1
ASSKRPGLAGPEDTGELF | . | TRBV11-3
AWSLAGGTEAF | . | TRBV30
ASSLGYTSGRAGELF | . | TRBV5-1
ASSSRGGTEAF | . | TRBV11-3
ASSSGQVGYGYT | . | TRBV6-5
ASTLQGEGTEAF | few | TRBV5-1
ASSLSWTSGEQF | . | TRBV28
ASSAQGWGPYEQY | once | TRBV9
ASSDGDTSLRGQY | . | TRBV6-5
ASSPQAGAPYYEQY | few | TRBV9
ASSLGAGVVYNEQF | . | TRBV5-6
ASGARGGYT | . | TRBV6-5
ASTRQGGRYGYT | . | TRBV18
ASSGGADTEAF | once | TRBV9
ASSLAGAYEQY | . | TRBV7-9
ASSVGRGVGEQF | . | TRBV9
ASGRASGRNEQY | . | TRBV6-2/TRBV6-3
SVHGSGSNSNEQF | . | TRBV29-1
ATSTDRGGEKLF | . | TRBV15
ASSLFGNEKLF | . | TRBV5-6
ASRLVDRRYSNQPQH | . | TRBV12-2
ASRKGLAGKYEQY | . | TRBV6-5
ASSPRLEGSYGYT | once | TRBV7-2
ASGTSGRLVNEQF | . | TRBV19